This T cell receptor (beta chain) was recorded in a study of blood T cell repertoires in COVID-19. Turning to the study itself: Sites across the United States, Italy and Spain contributed samples from acute and convalescent COVID-19. PBMCs, B-cell-depleted T cells, or T cells provided the cDNA or gDNA that made up the material.

In the source study's methods: Reference gene primers were amplified, and this amplification served to estimate nucleated cell counts. The table came from immunoSEQ multiplex PCR; TCRdb's copy has only in-frame clones and leaves some out. V, J and clone size were drawn from that table, and D and trimming were deduced from the DNA. In the table there are under 400,000 clones, around 87% of which are singletons. The CDR3 sequence is 14 residues long. Looked up from germline, CDR1 is MDHEN and CDR2 is SYDVKM. V was trimmed by 4 bases and J by 4 bases, leaving 13 bases between them. This TCR was recovered from a man younger than 30 with active or convalescent COVID-19. This chain links TRBV28 with TRBJ1-2; perhaps TRBD1 as D (5 bases). Sequencing input: peripheral blood. In DNA form, the CDR3 reads TGTGCCAGCAGTTCACCGGGGGGAGTCTATGGCTACACCTTC. Its protein product is CASSSPGGVYGYTF.